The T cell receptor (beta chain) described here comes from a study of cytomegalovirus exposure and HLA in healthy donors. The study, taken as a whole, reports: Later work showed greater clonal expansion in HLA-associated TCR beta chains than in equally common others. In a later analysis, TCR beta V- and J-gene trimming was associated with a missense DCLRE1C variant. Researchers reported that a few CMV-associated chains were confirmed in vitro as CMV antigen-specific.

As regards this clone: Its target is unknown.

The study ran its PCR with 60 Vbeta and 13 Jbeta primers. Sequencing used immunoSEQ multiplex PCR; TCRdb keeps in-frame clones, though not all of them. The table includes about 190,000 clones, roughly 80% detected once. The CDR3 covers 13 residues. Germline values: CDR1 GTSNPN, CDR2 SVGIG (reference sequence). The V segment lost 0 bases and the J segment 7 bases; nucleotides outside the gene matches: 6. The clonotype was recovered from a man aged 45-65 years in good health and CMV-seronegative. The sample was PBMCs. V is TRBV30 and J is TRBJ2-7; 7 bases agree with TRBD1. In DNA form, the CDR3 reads TGTGCCTGGAGTGTCGGACAGGCTCTAGAGCAGTACTTC. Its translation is CAWSVGQALEQYF.